This TCR beta chain was retrieved from a study of T cell repertoires in cytomegalovirus infection (dated by TCRdb to the late 2010s). General notes on the study: Alongside well-studied HLA-B-restricted epitopes, the peptide stimulations were aimed at recently identified HLA-C-restricted CMV epitopes, whose presentation resists viral immunomodulation. Donor HLA type was relevant to the analysis, as public TCR beta signatures indicated carriage of CMV infection together with the matching HLA type. Broader findings and caveats from the paper: In both this cohort and an independent approximately 400-donor cohort, the cumulative frequency of public TCR beta family members distinguished carriers of CMV infection plus the relevant HLA type. In the ex vivo response, HLA-C-restricted CMV-specific TCR beta clonotypes were dominant, and in two of eight donors the single most frequent clonotype came from this HLA-C-restricted group.

A remark on this clonotype: Its antigen is not yet known. Base quality data are lacking; no much larger clone is found one base away.

Its CDR3 holds 15 amino acids, cysteine through phenylalanine. Only the CDR3 portion is preserved as DNA: 45 bases, with reading frame beginning at the first base. Trimming takes 6 bases from V and 0 bases from J, and the germline ends sit 15 bases apart. Taken from the germline V gene (reference sequence), the CDR1 and CDR2 loops are DFQATT and SNEGSKA. Reading the label with the study, this specimen's treatment or condition is: in vitro stimulation with specific CMV peptide epitopes to enrich CMV-specific T cells. Instrument on record: Illumina HiSeq 1500. TCRdb trimmed public reads at Q25 via fastp, called clones via MiXCR and kept in-frame beta chains. Duplicate CDR3 protein sequences are folded into a single record with the most common DNA and genes. The sample includes roughly 100,000 distinct CDR3 sequences, with 42% observed a single time. Approximately 74% of the sample lies in the top ten.

This clonotype originated in a human donor in good health (CMV status not recorded). Some clones in this sample may be carry-over from other donors' samples. The sequences come from CD8+ T cells from cultured PBMCs, collected from culture after CMV antigen stimulation. The V gene is TRBV20-1 and the J gene is TRBJ1-5; the D gene identity is not certain. At the DNA level, the sequence is TGCAGTGCCCGTATCACGGGGTATAGCAATCAGCCCCAGCATTTT. It specifies CSARITGYSNQPQHF.